A selection of T cell receptor beta chains follows, all from one sample in a study of blood T cell repertoires in COVID-19. TCRdb's table, derived via immunoSEQ multiplex PCR, lists solely in-frame clones and lacks some. Here the sample spans about 280,000 clones, 88% being singletons. Source material: peripheral blood. Receptors were obtained from a woman aged 25 to 39 with COVID-19, enrolled during active disease. The CDR3 runs from the conserved cysteine through the conserved F or W. D genes are given only for firm matches. Size is omitted from some rows. Given values are once, few, many or a class for expanded clones.

V gene: TRBV19; clone size: -; J gene: TRBJ2-1; D gene: -; CDR3 length: 16; CDR3 protein: CASSSRTALLRNEQFF; CDR3 DNA: TGTGCCAGTAGTAGCCGGACAGCGTTACTGAGGAATGAGCAGTTCTTC
V gene: TRBV9; clone size: -; J gene: TRBJ2-2; D gene: TRBD2; CDR3 length: 15; CDR3 protein: CASSPSAGVTGELFF; CDR3 DNA: TGTGCCAGCAGCCCCTCAGCGGGAGTCACCGGGGAGCTGTTTTTT
V gene: TRBV5-1; clone size: -; J gene: TRBJ2-3; D gene: TRBD2; CDR3 length: 16; CDR3 protein: CASSLGLAGGTDTQYF; CDR3 DNA: TGCGCCAGCAGCTTGGGTCTAGCGGGAGGCACAGATACGCAGTATTTT
V gene: TRBV7-2; clone size: -; J gene: TRBJ2-2; D gene: TRBD1; CDR3 length: 15; CDR3 protein: CASGRDRGHTGELFF; CDR3 DNA: TGTGCCAGCGGCCGGGACAGGGGGCACACCGGGGAGCTGTTTTTT
V gene: TRBV2; clone size: few; J gene: TRBJ1-1; D gene: -; CDR3 length: 14; CDR3 protein: CASSVTGLNTEAFF; CDR3 DNA: TGTGCCAGCAGTGTAACAGGGTTGAACACTGAAGCTTTCTTT
V gene: TRBV10-1; clone size: -; J gene: TRBJ2-4; D gene: TRBD1; CDR3 length: 17; CDR3 protein: CASSRQGVNRAKNIQYF; CDR3 DNA: TGCGCCAGCTCTAGACAGGGGGTGAATAGGGCCAAAAACATTCAGTACTTC
V gene: TRBV30; clone size: -; J gene: TRBJ2-7; D gene: TRBD1; CDR3 length: 12; CDR3 protein: CAWSRQGYEQYF; CDR3 DNA: TGTGCCTGGAGCAGACAGGGTTACGAGCAGTACTTC
V gene: TRBV18; clone size: -; J gene: TRBJ1-1; D gene: TRBD1; CDR3 length: 13; CDR3 protein: CASSPPGTGEAFF; CDR3 DNA: TGTGCCAGCTCACCACCCGGGACAGGGGAAGCTTTCTTT
V gene: TRBV11-2; clone size: -; J gene: TRBJ2-2; D gene: TRBD1; CDR3 length: 16; CDR3 protein: CASNTIWDRGTGELFF; CDR3 DNA: TGTGCCAGCAACACGATCTGGGACAGGGGAACCGGGGAGCTGTTTTTT
V gene: TRBV11-2; clone size: -; J gene: TRBJ2-1; D gene: TRBD2; CDR3 length: 17; CDR3 protein: CASSLPSLAALRNEQFF; CDR3 DNA: TGTGCCAGCAGCTTACCCTCTCTAGCGGCTCTCCGCAATGAGCAGTTCTTC
V gene: TRBV28; clone size: -; J gene: TRBJ2-7; D gene: TRBD1; CDR3 length: 14; CDR3 protein: CASTAGTAAYEQYF; CDR3 DNA: TGTGCCAGCACCGCCGGGACAGCTGCCTACGAGCAGTACTTC
V gene: TRBV5-5; clone size: -; J gene: TRBJ2-1; D gene: TRBD2; CDR3 length: 15; CDR3 protein: CASSRAGTRDNEQFF; CDR3 DNA: TGTGCCAGCTCAAGGGCCGGGACTAGGGACAATGAGCAGTTCTTC
V gene: TRBV5-1; clone size: -; J gene: TRBJ2-3; D gene: -; CDR3 length: 15; CDR3 protein: CASSLVIGRPDTQYF; CDR3 DNA: TGCGCCAGCAGCTTGGTTATCGGGAGACCGGATACGCAGTATTTT
V gene: TRBV27; clone size: -; J gene: TRBJ2-7; D gene: TRBD1; CDR3 length: 15; CDR3 protein: CASRTSWTGSYEQYF; CDR3 DNA: TGTGCCAGCAGAACTTCGTGGACAGGGTCCTACGAGCAGTACTTC
V gene: TRBV7-9; clone size: -; J gene: TRBJ1-2; D gene: -; CDR3 length: 13; CDR3 protein: CASSLGDSYGYTF; CDR3 DNA: TGTGCCAGCAGCTTAGGGGACTCCTATGGCTACACCTTC
V gene: TRBV18; clone size: once; J gene: TRBJ1-2; D gene: TRBD1; CDR3 length: 15; CDR3 protein: CASTHGTDFNYGYTF; CDR3 DNA: TGTGCCAGCACCCACGGGACAGACTTTAACTATGGCTACACCTTC
V gene: TRBV6-5; clone size: -; J gene: TRBJ2-5; D gene: -; CDR3 length: 14; CDR3 protein: CASSYQGSRETQYF; CDR3 DNA: TGTGCCAGCAGTTACCAGGGAAGTAGGGAGACCCAGTACTTC
V gene: TRBV19; clone size: -; J gene: TRBJ2-7; D gene: TRBD2; CDR3 length: 15; CDR3 protein: CASRTGTSGSYEQYF; CDR3 DNA: TGTGCCAGTAGAACCGGGACTAGCGGTTCCTACGAGCAGTACTTC
V gene: TRBV10-3; clone size: -; J gene: TRBJ2-1; D gene: TRBD2; CDR3 length: 14; CDR3 protein: CAIRGLAGDNEQFF; CDR3 DNA: TGTGCCATCAGGGGACTAGCGGGAGACAATGAGCAGTTCTTC
V gene: TRBV6-5; clone size: few; J gene: TRBJ2-3; D gene: -; CDR3 length: 13; CDR3 protein: CASSYQGTDTQYF; CDR3 DNA: TGTGCCAGCAGTTATCAGGGGACAGATACGCAGTATTTT
V gene: TRBV5-5; clone size: -; J gene: TRBJ2-2; D gene: TRBD2; CDR3 length: 15; CDR3 protein: CASSLVTGGTGELFF; CDR3 DNA: TGTGCCAGCAGCTTGGTAACGGGAGGGACCGGGGAGCTGTTTTTT
V gene: TRBV9; clone size: -; J gene: TRBJ1-6; D gene: TRBD1; CDR3 length: 15; CDR3 protein: CASSPLQGYNSPLHF; CDR3 DNA: TGTGCCAGCAGCCCCTTACAGGGGTATAATTCACCCCTCCACTTT
V gene: TRBV18; clone size: -; J gene: TRBJ2-5; D gene: -; CDR3 length: 13; CDR3 protein: CASSPGPGETQYF; CDR3 DNA: TGTGCCAGCTCACCAGGGCCTGGGGAGACCCAGTACTTC
V gene: TRBV14; clone size: -; J gene: TRBJ1-1; D gene: -; CDR3 length: 13; CDR3 protein: CASSQRGIIEAFF; CDR3 DNA: TGTGCCAGCAGCCAACGGGGGATCATTGAAGCTTTCTTT
V gene: TRBV30; clone size: -; J gene: TRBJ1-5; D gene: -; CDR3 length: 15; CDR3 protein: CAWTPRWDKNQPQHF; CDR3 DNA: TGTGCCTGGACCCCACGCTGGGACAAAAATCAGCCCCAGCATTTT
V gene: TRBV28; clone size: -; J gene: TRBJ1-4; D gene: TRBD1; CDR3 length: 15; CDR3 protein: CASSRTGARDEKLFF; CDR3 DNA: TGTGCCAGCAGTAGGACAGGGGCGAGGGATGAAAAACTGTTTTTT
V gene: TRBV14; clone size: -; J gene: TRBJ2-2; D gene: -; CDR3 length: 16; CDR3 protein: CASSRLDIPVAGELFF; CDR3 DNA: TGTGCCAGCAGCCGCCTGGACATCCCGGTTGCCGGGGAGCTGTTTTTT
V gene: TRBV7-9; clone size: -; J gene: TRBJ1-5; D gene: TRBD1; CDR3 length: 15; CDR3 protein: CASSLEGASNQPQHF; CDR3 DNA: TGTGCCAGCAGCTTAGAGGGGGCAAGCAATCAGCCCCAGCATTTT
V gene: TRBV2; clone size: once; J gene: TRBJ1-4; D gene: TRBD1; CDR3 length: 14; CDR3 protein: CASGRQGGNEKLFF; CDR3 DNA: TGTGCCAGCGGACGACAGGGCGGGAATGAAAAACTGTTTTTT
V gene: TRBV4-1; clone size: -; J gene: TRBJ2-7; D gene: TRBD2; CDR3 length: 16; CDR3 protein: CASSPGTSGRLAEQYF; CDR3 DNA: TGCGCCAGCAGCCCCGGGACTAGCGGGAGATTAGCCGAGCAGTACTTC
V gene: TRBV28; clone size: medium-sized; J gene: TRBJ2-1; D gene: TRBD2; CDR3 length: 15; CDR3 protein: CASTLGPSGNNEQFF; CDR3 DNA: TGTGCCAGCACACTGGGGCCTAGCGGGAACAATGAGCAGTTCTTC
V gene: TRBV10-2; clone size: -; J gene: TRBJ2-1; D gene: -; CDR3 length: 13; CDR3 protein: CASGWTTYHEQFF; CDR3 DNA: TGCGCCAGCGGTTGGACTACCTATCATGAGCAGTTCTTC
V gene: TRBV28; clone size: -; J gene: TRBJ1-5; D gene: TRBD1; CDR3 length: 16; CDR3 protein: CASSSRQGSGNQPQHF; CDR3 DNA: TGTGCCAGCAGTTCTCGACAGGGATCGGGCAATCAGCCCCAGCATTTT
V gene: TRBV13; clone size: once; J gene: TRBJ2-7; D gene: TRBD2; CDR3 length: 15; CDR3 protein: CASSQTSGRAFEQYF; CDR3 DNA: TGTGCCAGCAGTCAGACTAGCGGGAGGGCCTTCGAGCAGTACTTC
V gene: TRBV9; clone size: few; J gene: TRBJ2-7; D gene: -; CDR3 length: 15; CDR3 protein: CASSVASGFSGEQYF; CDR3 DNA: TGTGCCAGCAGCGTAGCATCTGGCTTTAGCGGCGAGCAGTACTTC
V gene: TRBV5-1; clone size: -; J gene: TRBJ2-3; D gene: TRBD2; CDR3 length: 15; CDR3 protein: CASSSLAGGPDTQYF; CDR3 DNA: TGCGCCAGCAGCTCACTAGCGGGAGGGCCGGATACGCAGTATTTT
V gene: TRBV7-9; clone size: -; J gene: TRBJ2-7; D gene: -; CDR3 length: 14; CDR3 protein: CASSPGGLRYEQYF; CDR3 DNA: TGTGCCAGCAGCCCAGGGGGGCTAAGATACGAGCAGTACTTC
V gene: TRBV28; clone size: -; J gene: TRBJ1-2; D gene: TRBD1; CDR3 length: 16; CDR3 protein: CASSWARTGGSYGYTF; CDR3 DNA: TGTGCCAGCAGTTGGGCCCGGACAGGGGGTAGCTATGGCTACACCTTC
V gene: TRBV29-1; clone size: -; J gene: TRBJ2-3; D gene: TRBD2; CDR3 length: 14; CDR3 protein: CSVVEGGPGDTQYF; CDR3 DNA: TGCAGCGTTGTGGAGGGAGGGCCCGGGGATACGCAGTATTTT
V gene: TRBV7-2; clone size: once; J gene: TRBJ2-7; D gene: TRBD1; CDR3 length: 17; CDR3 protein: CASSTSGQKLVWYEQYF; CDR3 DNA: TGTGCCAGCAGCACATCGGGACAGAAGTTAGTGTGGTACGAGCAGTACTTC
V gene: TRBV11-2; clone size: -; J gene: TRBJ2-7; D gene: -; CDR3 length: 12; CDR3 protein: CASSLGAGKQYF; CDR3 DNA: TGTGCCAGCAGCCTTGGGGCAGGCAAGCAGTACTTC